Below are 17 T cell receptor beta chains sequenced from a single sample in a study of blood T cell repertoires in COVID-19. Profiled with immunoSEQ multiplex PCR; TCRdb holds only in-frame clones, not every one. The data hold about 130,000 clones, with over 60% observed a single time. The sequenced sample consisted of peripheral blood. Every receptor here comes from a woman aged 70-85 years with acute or convalescent COVID-19.

V usage is TRBV19 and J usage is TRBJ2-5; TRBD2 matches 11 bases. The CDR3 spans 14 residues. V gave up 10 bases and J gave up 5 bases; unmatched junction bases: 9. Germline CDR1 reads LNHDA; CDR2 reads SQIVND (reference sequence). CDR3: CAIGIAGGQETQYF. CDR3 DNA: TGTGCCATTGGTATAGCGGGAGGGCAGGAGACCCAGTACTTC.

This clone was observed a handful of times. The V and J genes are TRBV5-1 and TRBJ1-4; 11 nucleotides line up with TRBD1. CDR1 SGHRS and CDR2 YFSETQ come from the germline V gene. This CDR3 is 17 amino acids long. The V and J ends lost 3 bases and 4 bases, in that order; junction bases with no gene match: 8. Here the CDR3 DNA reads TGCGCCAGCAGCTCAGGACAGGGGGCGCGGGGTAATGAAAAACTGTTTTTT. Translated: CASSSGQGARGNEKLFF.

This clone has just one count. The chain uses TRBV18 and TRBJ2-5; 9 bases agree with TRBD1. The V and J ends lost 4 bases and 1 base, in that order; junction bases with no gene match: 4. This CDR3 spans 15 amino acids. Germline CDR1 is KGHSH and CDR2 is LQKENI. The CDR3 loop is CASSRDRDTQETQYF. The CDR3 DNA sequence: TGTGCCAGCTCACGGGACAGGGACACCCAAGAGACCCAGTACTTC.

This clone was counted a single time. The chain has TRBV28 and TRBJ2-4; D uncertain. Per germline, CDR1 MDHEN and CDR2 SYDVKM. V dropped 6 bases and J dropped 0 bases, with 12 bases sitting between them. This CDR3 comprises 15 residues. In DNA form, the CDR3 reads TGTGCCAGCAGCTCTGACATTCTAGCCAAAAACATTCAGTACTTC. It yields the protein CASSSDILAKNIQYF.

The V call is TRBV10-1, the J call TRBJ2-7; 8 bases align to TRBD2. Trimming removed 5 bases from V and 4 bases from J; junction bases left unmatched: 7. The germline gives CDR1 WNHNN, CDR2 SYGVQD (reference sequence). CDR3 size: 14 residues. CDR3 region: CASSTSGGEYEQYF. The CDR3 bases are TGCGCCAGCAGTACTAGCGGAGGGGAGTACGAGCAGTACTTC.

This clone was seen ten or more times. The CDR3 DNA follows: TGTGCCAGCAGGGGACAGACGAACACTGAAGCTTTCTTT. Its translation is CASRGQTNTEAFF. This rearrangement joins TRBV2 to TRBJ1-1, with 7 bases lining up with TRBD1. Looked up from germline, CDR1 is SNHLY and CDR2 is FYNNEI. The trim removed 6 bases at V and 1 base at J, leaving 2 bases unmatched. The CDR3 runs to 13 residues.

This clone turned up a few times. The rearrangement uses TRBV18 and TRBJ1-1; TRBD1 matches 9 bases. The CDR3 totals 13 residues. From germline, CDR1 is KGHSH and CDR2 LQKENI. V trimming: 5 bases; J trimming: 5 bases; junction bases outside the gene matches: 3. Written as DNA, the CDR3 is TGTGCCAGCTCAAGACAGGGGGGGACTGAAGCTTTCTTT. Amino acid sequence: CASSRQGGTEAFF.

The chain has TRBV9 and TRBJ2-1, with TRBD2 identical over 7 bases. Germline CDR1 SGDLS, CDR2 YYNGEE. The length of the CDR3 is 18 residues. V dropped 0 bases and J dropped 4; count of bases not matched to a gene: 13. CDR3 coding DNA: TGTGCCAGCAGCGTAGGGACTCTAGCGGACATTGGGTACAATGAGCAGTTCTTC. The encoded protein is CASSVGTLADIGYNEQFF. The complete variable domain, with remaining parts taken from reference TRBV9 and TRBJ2-1, reads DSGVTQTPKHLITATGQRVTLRCSPRSGDLSVYWYQQSLDQGLQFLIQYYNGEERAKGNILERFSAQQFPDLHSELNLSSLELGDSALYFCASSVGTLADIGYNEQFFGPGTRLTVL.

The genes are TRBV11-2 and TRBJ2-1; 7 nucleotides line up with TRBD2. Per the germline V gene, CDR1 is SGHAT and CDR2 is FQNNGV. The CDR3 runs 13 residues. Trimming removed 5 bases from V and 5 bases from J; junction bases left unmatched: 3. This CDR3 is CASSPAGNNEQFF. CDR3 DNA: TGTGCCAGCAGCCCAGCGGGGAACAATGAGCAGTTCTTC.

The V and J genes are TRBV3-1 (or the pseudogene TRBV3-2) and TRBJ1-5; perhaps TRBD1 as D (5 bases). CDR3 size: 15 residues. Germline-derived CDR1 and CDR2 are LGHDT and YNNKEL (reference sequence). Trimming pared 1 base from V and 3 bases from J, leaving 10 bases between. The CDR3 sequence is CASSQGGHLNQPQHF. CDR3 nucleotides: TGTGCCAGCAGCCAAGGCGGACATCTCAATCAGCCCCAGCATTTT.

The V and J genes are TRBV24-1 and TRBJ2-1; 10 positions match TRBD2. V was pared by 3 bases and J by 7 bases, with 8 bases of the junction left unmatched. The CDR3 is made up of 16 amino acids. CDR1 is KGHDR and CDR2 is SFDVKD in the germline V gene. DNA of the CDR3: TGTGCCACCAGTGATACTAGCGGGGCAGAAAGAAATGAGCAGTTCTTC. Its translation is CATSDTSGAERNEQFF.

The chain recombines TRBV6-2 or TRBV6-3 with TRBJ2-3; 9 bases line up with TRBD2. The V gene's germline CDR1 is MNHEY and CDR2 SVGEGT. The V gene end was trimmed by 6 bases and the J gene end by 8 bases; junction bases not matched to a gene: 3. The CDR3 has 12 residues. The CDR3 spells CASSGGGGTQYF. The DNA of the CDR3 is TGTGCCAGCAGCGGCGGGGGGGGTACGCAGTATTTT.

The V and J genes are TRBV13 and TRBJ2-3; 8 nucleotides agree with TRBD2. In germline, CDR1 is PRHDT, CDR2 FYEKMQ (reference sequence). The CDR3 has 16 residues. V dropped 5 bases and J dropped 3; count of bases not matched to a gene: 10. The CDR3 reads CASSGNGGAGTDTQYF. The CDR3 nucleotides read TGTGCCAGCAGCGGGAACGGGGGGGCCGGGACAGATACGCAGTATTTT.

This clone came up once. The chain employs TRBV5-4 and TRBJ1-3; the match to TRBD1 covers 8 bases. The CDR3 has 15 amino acids. J lost 2 bases, V lost 3 bases, and 4 bases had no gene match. Germline lookup yields CDR1 SGHNT and CDR2 YYREEE (reference sequence). For the CDR3, the DNA is TGTGCCAGCAGCTACGACAGGGGAGCTGGAAACACCATATATTTT. Translating gives CASSYDRGAGNTIYF.

The chain couples TRBV25-1 to TRBJ1-5; tentative D call: TRBD1 (5 bases). The CDR3 covers 14 residues. V gave up 3 bases and J gave up 7 bases, with 13 bases separating them. In germline, CDR1 is MGHDK, CDR2 SYGVNS. The CDR3 coding sequence is TGTGCCAGCAGTGAGGGGCACAGTGGCCAGCCCCAGCATTTT. Its protein is CASSEGHSGQPQHF.

This clone was seen a few times. The J gene is TRBJ2-7, the V gene TRBV21-1; the DNA was not compared with TRBD2, the D call given in the table. TRBV21-1 is designated a pseudogene. This CDR3 has 14 residues. The CDR3 DNA follows: TGTGCCAGCAGCGCCCGGACTAGCGGGAGCGAGCAGTACTTC. This encodes CASSARTSGSEQYF.

This clone has only one observation. The CDR3 reads CASSYSIVAGTYEQYF. The CDR3 coding sequence is TGTGCCAGCAGTTACTCGATTGTTGCAGGGACCTACGAGCAGTACTTC. The rearrangement joins TRBV6-5 to TRBJ2-7, with TRBD1 as a possible D gene (5 bases). The V gene's germline CDR1 is MNHEY and CDR2 SVGAGI. This CDR3 contains 16 residues. The V and J ends lost 0 bases and 2 bases respectively, with 14 bases between them.